Following are 24 T cell receptor beta chains from one sample sequenced in a study of blood T cell repertoires in COVID-19. Libraries were prepared by immunoSEQ multiplex PCR; TCRdb keeps only in-frame clonotypes and omits some of them. The table has 200,000 or so clones, about 86% seen once. Sequencing was carried out using PBMCs or T cells enriched from blood (not recorded which). All receptors derive from a man between 35 and 55 years old who had recovered from COVID-19.

DNA of the CDR3: TGTGCCAGCAAAGCCGGGACAGGGTCCACTGAAGCTTTCTTT. As protein: CASKAGTGSTEAFF. The chain links TRBV2 to TRBJ1-1; TRBD1 matches at 9 bases. J was trimmed by 4 bases and V by 7 bases; bases with no gene match: 7. Germline V gene lookup returns CDR1 SNHLY and CDR2 FYNNEI. This CDR3 contains 14 residues.

This clone was seen a single time. The V call is TRBV20-1, the J call TRBJ1-1; TRBD1 matches 8 bases. V trimming: 6 bases; J trimming: 11 bases; junction bases outside the gene matches: 8. The CDR3 spans 11 residues. The germline V gene has CDR1 DFQATT and CDR2 SNEGSKA (reference sequence). The CDR3 here is CSARTGNGAFF. As DNA, the CDR3 is TGCAGTGCCAGGACAGGGAATGGGGCTTTCTTT.

V usage is TRBV5-6 and J usage is TRBJ1-6, with D unclear. Trimming took 0 bases from V and 8 from J, leaving 9 bases between them. Germline CDR1 SGHDT, CDR2 YYEEEE. There are 14 residues in the CDR3. For the CDR3, the DNA is TGTGCCAGCAGCTTGGGGGCGCGGGATTCACCCCTCCACTTT. Translating gives CASSLGARDSPLHF.

A single count supports this clone. The rearrangement links TRBV28 to TRBJ2-7, with TRBD1 matching 8 bases. Germline V gene data show CDR1 as MDHEN and CDR2 as SYDVKM. The CDR3 is made up of 16 amino acids. J was trimmed by 3 bases and V by 3 bases; bases with no gene match: 10. The CDR3 DNA reads TGTGCCAGCAGTTTGGGCTTGGACAGGGATGACTACGAGCAGTACTTC. It specifies CASSLGLDRDDYEQYF.

This chain links TRBV5-4 with TRBJ1-2; 8 bases are shared with TRBD1. The CDR3 consists of 14 residues. Germline assignment: CDR1 SGHNT and CDR2 YYREEE (reference sequence). Trimming at V came to 4 bases and at J to 6 bases, leaving 8 bases not matched to a gene. The CDR3 loop reads CASSPRTGYDGYTF. The CDR3 nucleotides are TGTGCCAGCAGCCCACGGACAGGGTATGATGGCTACACCTTC.

This chain links TRBV7-9 with TRBJ2-4; D not resolved. CDR1 and CDR2 (germline): SEHNR, FQNEAQ (reference sequence). V lost 3 bases and J lost 7, with 10 bases in between. This CDR3 has 13 residues. The chain's CDR3 is CASSLQATNIQYF. The CDR3 nucleotides read TGTGCCAGCAGCTTGCAAGCCACGAACATTCAGTACTTC. Full variable domain (rest looked up from reference TRBV7-9 and TRBJ2-4): DTGVSQNPRHKITKRGQNVTFRCDPISEHNRLYWYRQTLGQGPEFLTYFQNEAQLEKSRLLSDRFSAERPKGSFSTLEIQRTEQGDSAMYLCASSLQATNIQYFGAGTRLSVL.

The chain combines TRBV28 with TRBJ2-5; TRBD1 matches at 9 bases. The CDR3 is made up of 14 amino acids. Germline CDR1 is MDHEN and CDR2 is SYDVKM. With V trimmed by 7 bases and J by 4 bases, 7 bases remained unmatched. This chain's CDR3 is CASTRTGVIETQYF. CDR3 coding DNA: TGTGCCAGCACCCGGACAGGGGTTATAGAGACCCAGTACTTC.

The count of this clone is one. The chain has TRBV19 and TRBJ1-6, with D perhaps matching TRBD1 (5 bases). The CDR3 totals 14 residues. The germline gives CDR1 LNHDA, CDR2 SQIVND (reference sequence). V lost 5 bases to trimming and J lost 6 bases, with 11 bases between them. The CDR3 DNA reads as TGTGCCAGTAGTCCTCGGGACTCTAATTCACCCCTCCACTTT. This gives the protein CASSPRDSNSPLHF.

This chain connects TRBV29-1 to TRBJ1-2; no reliable D call. Germline loops: CDR1 SQVTM, CDR2 ANQGSEA. V was pared by 3 bases and J by 7 bases, with 18 bases between. The CDR3 contains 14 residues. CDR3 in amino acids: CSVDLNRREGGYTF. CDR3 nucleotides: TGCAGCGTTGATTTAAATCGGAGGGAAGGTGGCTACACCTTC.

The chain joins TRBV6-5 to TRBJ2-7, with a possible D match to TRBD1 (5 bases). The CDR3 consists of 15 residues. The germline V gene has CDR1 MNHEY and CDR2 SVGAGI. Trimming removed 0 bases at V and 4 bases at J, with 13 bases between. The DNA of the CDR3 is TGTGCCAGCAGTTACTCTAGGGCCCAGGGATACGAGCAGTACTTC. Its protein product is CASSYSRAQGYEQYF.

This chain uses TRBV4-3 with TRBJ1-6, with D unresolved. The length of the CDR3 is 15 residues. CDR1 is LGHNA, CDR2 YSLEER, per germline. Trimming took off 0 bases at V and 6 bases at J, with 9 bases between the two ends. The CDR3 nucleotides are TGCGCCAGCAGCCAAGACAGCGGGTCTAATTCACCCCTCCACTTT. Encoded protein: CASSQDSGSNSPLHF.

This clone is a singleton in its sample. V is TRBV29-1 and J is TRBJ2-1, with a possible D match to TRBD2 (6 bases). V lost 6 bases and J 7 bases, leaving 19 bases between the germline ends. CDR1 is SQVTM and CDR2 is ANQGSEA in the germline V gene. The CDR3 consists of 14 residues. The DNA for the CDR3 is TGCAGCGTGAGACGGGGGACCCAAGCAAATGAGCAGTTCTTC. Its translation: CSVRRGTQANEQFF.

The V call is TRBV18, the J call TRBJ1-3; the D gene is possibly TRBD1 (6 bases). V was pared by 5 bases and J by 2 bases, with 10 bases between. The CDR3 is made up of 14 amino acids. The germline gives CDR1 KGHSH, CDR2 LQKENI. CDR3 sequence: CASSLQGTGNTIYF. As DNA, the CDR3 is TGTGCCAGCTCATTACAGGGTACTGGAAACACCATATATTTT.

The chain couples TRBV3-1 (or the pseudogene TRBV3-2) to TRBJ1-1, with D maybe TRBD1 (6 bases). Germline values: CDR1 LGHDT, CDR2 YNNKEL (reference sequence). Trimming removed 2 bases from V and 8 bases from J, with 12 bases in between. The length of the CDR3 is 13 residues. The CDR3 sequence: CASSQYGQFEAFF. The CDR3, as DNA: TGTGCCAGCAGCCAATACGGACAGTTCGAAGCTTTCTTT.

The V and J genes are TRBV19 and TRBJ2-7; 7 nucleotides line up with TRBD1. The CDR3 has 15 amino acids. Unmatched junction bases numbered 8, after V lost 2 bases and J lost 4 bases. Germline assignment: CDR1 LNHDA and CDR2 SQIVND (reference sequence). As DNA, the CDR3 is TGTGCCAGTAGTATAAAACAGGGGAATAGGTACGAGCAGTACTTC. This codes for CASSIKQGNRYEQYF.

The V call is TRBV5-4, the J call TRBJ1-1; D remains ambiguous. V was shortened by 4 bases and J by 2 bases, with 9 bases between the two germline ends. The CDR3 has 13 amino acids. The germline CDR1 and CDR2 sequences are SGHNT and YYREEE (reference sequence). The CDR3 here is CASSIDINTEAFF. CDR3 DNA sequence: TGTGCCAGCAGCATAGACATAAACACTGAAGCTTTCTTT.

CDR3 loop: CASSPGTGAARYTEAFF. CDR3 in DNA: TGTGCCAGCAGCCCCGGGACAGGGGCAGCGAGGTACACTGAAGCTTTCTTT. The chain employs TRBV5-6 and TRBJ1-1, with TRBD1 identical over 10 bases. This CDR3 region has 17 residues. Trimming at V came to 4 bases and at J to 3 bases, leaving 12 bases not matched to a gene. CDR1 is SGHDT, CDR2 YYEEEE, per germline.

This clone has more than one count but fewer than ten. The V and J genes are TRBV19 and TRBJ2-5; D might be TRBD1 (6 bases). Per germline, CDR1 LNHDA and CDR2 SQIVND (reference sequence). Trimming stripped 10 bases from V and 2 bases from J, with 14 bases between. This CDR3 comprises 13 residues. The CDR3 region is CATTDSPQETQYF. In nucleotides, the CDR3 is TGTGCCACAACGGACAGCCCACAAGAGACCCAGTACTTC.

Here the CDR3 reads CAISTGTGGLTGELFF. For the CDR3, the DNA is TGTGCCATCAGTACTGGGACAGGGGGCCTCACCGGGGAGCTGTTTTTT. The chain couples TRBV10-3 to TRBJ2-2, with 12 bases identical to TRBD1. Trimming took 5 bases from V and 4 from J; bases not matched to a gene: 5. Germline V CDR1 and CDR2: ENHRY, SYGVKD. The CDR3 is 16 residues long.

V is TRBV9 and J is TRBJ2-3; D may be TRBD2 (6 bases). The CDR3 is 15 residues long. V was clipped by 2 bases and J by 1 base, with 11 bases between them. CDR1 SGDLS and CDR2 YYNGEE come from the germline V gene. The CDR3 sequence: CASSVGTHRTDTQYF. Written as DNA, the CDR3 is TGTGCCAGCAGCGTCGGGACTCATCGCACAGATACGCAGTATTTT.

The chain joins TRBV16 to TRBJ2-3, with no clear D. Deletions cut 0 bases from V and 2 bases from J, with 3 bases between. The CDR3 extends over 13 amino acids. In germline, CDR1 is KGHSY, CDR2 FQNENV. CDR3 coding DNA: TGTGCCAGCAGCCAATCCTTCACAGATACGCAGTATTTT. Protein sequence: CASSQSFTDTQYF.

The chain employs TRBV19 and TRBJ1-1, with 8 bases aligning to TRBD1. The V gene end was trimmed by 3 bases and the J gene end by 9 bases; junction bases not matched to a gene: 9. Germline CDR1 reads LNHDA; CDR2 reads SQIVND (reference sequence). The CDR3 is 14 amino acids. The CDR3 sequence: CASSMDGQGPKAFF. The CDR3 nucleotides read TGTGCCAGTAGTATGGATGGACAGGGACCAAAAGCTTTCTTT.

The chain combines TRBV4-1 with TRBJ2-3, with D maybe TRBD2 (6 bases). Germline CDR1 reads MGHRA; CDR2 reads YSYEKL. CDR3 length: 16 amino acids. Trimming took 2 bases from V and 1 from J, leaving 13 bases between them. CDR3 sequence (DNA): TGCGCCAGCAGCCAAATCCCGGGGGTGGGCACAGATACGCAGTATTTT. It yields the protein CASSQIPGVGTDTQYF.

The chain uses TRBV28 and TRBJ1-5; 7 bases are shared with TRBD1. Looked up from germline, CDR1 is MDHEN and CDR2 is SYDVKM. V lost 3 bases to trimming and J lost 4 bases; unmatched junction nucleotides: 3. This CDR3 region has 14 residues. This CDR3 reads CASSLGQSNQPQHF. Here the CDR3 DNA reads TGTGCCAGCAGTTTGGGACAGTCTAATCAGCCCCAGCATTTT.